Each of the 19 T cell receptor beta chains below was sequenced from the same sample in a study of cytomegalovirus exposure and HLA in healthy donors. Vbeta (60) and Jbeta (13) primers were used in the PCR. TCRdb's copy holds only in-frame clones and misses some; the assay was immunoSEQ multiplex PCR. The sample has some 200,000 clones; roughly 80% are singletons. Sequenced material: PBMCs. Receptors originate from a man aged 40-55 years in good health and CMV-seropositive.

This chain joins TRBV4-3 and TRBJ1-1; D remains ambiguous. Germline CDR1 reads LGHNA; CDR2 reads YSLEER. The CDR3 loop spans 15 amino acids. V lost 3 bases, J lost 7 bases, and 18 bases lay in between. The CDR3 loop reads CASSHTLLGIGEAFF. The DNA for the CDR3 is TGCGCCAGCAGCCACACCCTACTCGGGATAGGTGAAGCTTTCTTT.

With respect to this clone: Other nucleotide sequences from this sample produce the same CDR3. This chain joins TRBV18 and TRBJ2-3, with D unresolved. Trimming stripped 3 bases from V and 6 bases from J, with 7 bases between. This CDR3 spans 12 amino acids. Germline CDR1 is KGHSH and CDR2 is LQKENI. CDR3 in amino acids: CASSPTGDTQYF. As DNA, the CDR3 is TGTGCCAGCTCACCGACCGGGGATACGCAGTATTTT.

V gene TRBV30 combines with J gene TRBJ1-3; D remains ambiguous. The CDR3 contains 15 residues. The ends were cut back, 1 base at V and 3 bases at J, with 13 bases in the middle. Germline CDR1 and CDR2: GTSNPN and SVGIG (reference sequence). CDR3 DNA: TGTGCCTGGAGTGCGACATTGGGCAGTGGAAACACCATATATTTT. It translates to CAWSATLGSGNTIYF.

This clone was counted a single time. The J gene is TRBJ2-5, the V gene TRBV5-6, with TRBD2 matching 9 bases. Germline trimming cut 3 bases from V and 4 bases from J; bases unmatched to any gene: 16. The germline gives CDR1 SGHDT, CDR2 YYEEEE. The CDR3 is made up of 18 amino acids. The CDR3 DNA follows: TGTGCCAGCAGCTATCCCGACGTTGGAGCGGGGGGCCGAGAGACCCAGTACTTC. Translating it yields CASSYPDVGAGGRETQYF.

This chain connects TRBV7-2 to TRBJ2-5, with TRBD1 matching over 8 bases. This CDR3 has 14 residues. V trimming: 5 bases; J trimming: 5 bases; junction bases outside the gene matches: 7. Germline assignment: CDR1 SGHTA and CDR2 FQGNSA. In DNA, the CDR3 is TGTGCCAGCAGCGCCGACAGGGGAAGGGAGACCCAGTACTTC. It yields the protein CASSADRGRETQYF.

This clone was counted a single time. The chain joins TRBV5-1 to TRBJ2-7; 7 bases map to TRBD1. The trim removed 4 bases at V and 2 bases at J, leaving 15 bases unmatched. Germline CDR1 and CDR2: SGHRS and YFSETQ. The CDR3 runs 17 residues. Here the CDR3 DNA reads TGCGCCAGCAGCGTAACCCCAACCCCGGGACAGACCTACGAGCAGTACTTC. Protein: CASSVTPTPGQTYEQYF.

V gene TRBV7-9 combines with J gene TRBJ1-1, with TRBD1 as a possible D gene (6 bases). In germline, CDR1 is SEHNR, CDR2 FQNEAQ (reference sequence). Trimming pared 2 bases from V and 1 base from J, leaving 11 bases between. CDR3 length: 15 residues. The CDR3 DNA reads TGTGCCAGCAGCTTATTCCGGGGGGCGAACACTGAAGCTTTCTTT. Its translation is CASSLFRGANTEAFF.

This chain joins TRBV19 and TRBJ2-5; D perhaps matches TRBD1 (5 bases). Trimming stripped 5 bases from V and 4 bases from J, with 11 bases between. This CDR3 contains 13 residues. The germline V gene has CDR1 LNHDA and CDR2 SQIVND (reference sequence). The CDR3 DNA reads TGTGCCAGTAGTTCCCTCCAGGGAGAGACCCAGTACTTC. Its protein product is CASSSLQGETQYF. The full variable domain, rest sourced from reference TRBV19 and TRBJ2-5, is DGGITQSPKYLFRKEGQNVTLSCEQNLNHDAMYWYRQDPGQGLRLIYYSQIVNDFQKGDIAEGYSVSREKKESFPLTVTSAQKNPTAFYLCASSSLQGETQYFGPGTRLLVL.

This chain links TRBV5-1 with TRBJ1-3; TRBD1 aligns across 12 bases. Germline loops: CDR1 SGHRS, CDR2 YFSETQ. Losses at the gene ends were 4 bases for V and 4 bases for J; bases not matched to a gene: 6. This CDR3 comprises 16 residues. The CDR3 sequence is CASSAGDRGPGNTIYF. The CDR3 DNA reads TGCGCCAGCAGCGCGGGGGACAGGGGGCCGGGAAACACCATATATTTT.

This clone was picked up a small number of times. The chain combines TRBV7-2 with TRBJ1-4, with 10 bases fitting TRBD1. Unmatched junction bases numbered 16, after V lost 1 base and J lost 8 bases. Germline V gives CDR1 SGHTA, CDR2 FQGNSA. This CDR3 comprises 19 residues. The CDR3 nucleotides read TGTGCCAGCAGCTTAGACGACAGGGGGCGTTCAACCGGCAACGAAAAACTGTTTTTT. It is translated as CASSLDDRGRSTGNEKLFF.

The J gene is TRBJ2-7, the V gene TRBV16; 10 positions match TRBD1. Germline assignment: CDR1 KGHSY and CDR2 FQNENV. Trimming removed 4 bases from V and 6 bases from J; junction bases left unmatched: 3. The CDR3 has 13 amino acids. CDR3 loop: CASSLTGGAEQYF. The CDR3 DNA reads TGTGCCAGCAGCCTGACAGGGGGCGCCGAGCAGTACTTC.

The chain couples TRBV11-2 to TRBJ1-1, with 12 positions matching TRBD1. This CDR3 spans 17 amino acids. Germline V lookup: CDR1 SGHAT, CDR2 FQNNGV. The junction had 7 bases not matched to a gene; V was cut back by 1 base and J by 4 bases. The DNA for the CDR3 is TGTGCCAGCAGCTTAGTTGGGACAGGGGGCTGGCTCACTGAAGCTTTCTTT. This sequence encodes CASSLVGTGGWLTEAFF.

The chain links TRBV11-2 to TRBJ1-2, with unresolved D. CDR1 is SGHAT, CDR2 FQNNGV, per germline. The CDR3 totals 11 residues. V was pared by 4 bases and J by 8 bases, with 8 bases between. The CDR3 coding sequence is TGTGCCAGCAGCTGGGAGGGCGGCTACACCTTC. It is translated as CASSWEGGYTF.

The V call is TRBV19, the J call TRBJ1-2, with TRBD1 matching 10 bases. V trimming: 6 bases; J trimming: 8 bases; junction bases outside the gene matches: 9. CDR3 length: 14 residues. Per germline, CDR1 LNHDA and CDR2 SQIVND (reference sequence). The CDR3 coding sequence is TGTGCCAGTAGGCAACGGGACAGGGGAGGCGGCTACACCTTC. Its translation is CASRQRDRGGGYTF.

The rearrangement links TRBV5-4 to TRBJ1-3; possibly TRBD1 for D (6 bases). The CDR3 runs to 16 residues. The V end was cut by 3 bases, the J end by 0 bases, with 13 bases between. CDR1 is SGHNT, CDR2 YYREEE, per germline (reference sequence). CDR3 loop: CASSSGTPDSGNTIYF. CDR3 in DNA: TGTGCCAGCAGCTCCGGGACACCGGACTCTGGAAACACCATATATTTT.

The CDR3 reads CASRDNRGRTDTQYF. DNA for the CDR3: TGTGCCAGCAGGGATAACAGGGGGCGTACAGATACGCAGTATTTT. This chain links TRBV6-1 with TRBJ2-3, with TRBD1 identical over 9 bases. The CDR3 totals 15 residues. The V segment lost 6 bases and the J segment 3 bases; nucleotides outside the gene matches: 7. CDR1 MNHNS and CDR2 SASEGT come from the germline V gene.

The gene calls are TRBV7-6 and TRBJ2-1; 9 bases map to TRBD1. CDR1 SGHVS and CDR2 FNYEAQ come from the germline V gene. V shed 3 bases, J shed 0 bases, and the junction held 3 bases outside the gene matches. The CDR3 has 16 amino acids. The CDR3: CASSFRQGGSYNEQFF. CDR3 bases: TGTGCCAGCAGCTTTCGACAGGGGGGCTCCTACAATGAGCAGTTCTTC.

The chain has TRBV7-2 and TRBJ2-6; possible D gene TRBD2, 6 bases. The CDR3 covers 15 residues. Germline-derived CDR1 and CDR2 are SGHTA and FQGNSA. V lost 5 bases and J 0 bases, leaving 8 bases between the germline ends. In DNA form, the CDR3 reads TGTGCCAGCAGCCGGGACTTCTCTGGGGCCAACGTCCTGACTTTC. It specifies CASSRDFSGANVLTF. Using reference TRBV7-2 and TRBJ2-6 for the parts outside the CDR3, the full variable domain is GAGVSQSPSNKVTEKGKDVELRCDPISGHTALYWYRQSLGQGLEFLIYFQGNSAPDKSGLPSDRFSAERTGGSVSTLTIQRTQQEDSAVYLCASSRDFSGANVLTFGAGSRLTVL.

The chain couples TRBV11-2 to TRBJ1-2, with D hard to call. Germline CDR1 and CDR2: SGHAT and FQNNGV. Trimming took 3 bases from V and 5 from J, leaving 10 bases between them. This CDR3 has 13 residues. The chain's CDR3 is CASSLGRAYGYTF. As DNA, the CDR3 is TGTGCCAGCAGCTTGGGGAGGGCGTATGGCTACACCTTC.